The 14 T cell receptor beta chains given below trace back to one sample, sequenced in a study of CD8 T cells in ankylosing spondylitis. General study points: Made up of about eight highly homologous variants, a TCR beta motif appeared characteristic of ankylosing spondylitis blood.

What these receptors recognize is not known. MiXCR, applied by TCRdb to the 5' RACE reads, yields one record per CDR3 protein. The sample yields 450,000 to 550,000 distinct CDR3 sequences, roughly 5% seen once. Material for sequencing was blood, either unsorted or a sorted T cell fraction (not recorded which). The source of these receptors is a male donor with ankylosing spondylitis.

This clonotype was observed at least ten times. The chain uses TRBV18 and TRBJ2-7; D is perhaps TRBD1 (6 bases). Between the trimmed V and J ends, which lost 6 bases and 5 bases, there was a span of 14 bases. CDR1 and CDR2 from the germline V gene are KGHSH and LQKENI. This CDR3 is 13 amino acids long. CDR3 amino acids: CASSSTGNNEQYF. The CDR3 DNA follows: TGTGCCAGCTCGTCCACAGGGAACAACGAGCAGTACTTC. The full variable domain, rest sourced from reference TRBV18 and TRBJ2-7, is NAGVMQNPRHLVRRRGQEARLRCSPMKGHSHVYWYRQLPEEGLKFMVYLQKENIIDESGMPKERFSAEFPKEGPSILRIQQVVRGDSAAYFCASSSTGNNEQYFGPGTRLTVT.

This clonotype was detected many times. V is TRBV12-3 or TRBV12-4 and J is TRBJ1-3; D not resolved. The CDR3 loop spans 12 amino acids. V was cut by 6 bases and J by 6 bases, with 9 bases left in between. This chain's CDR3 is CASSLDLNTIYF. In DNA, the CDR3 is TGTGCCAGCAGCCTTGACCTAAACACCATATATTTT.

The sample holds many counts of this clonotype. The rearrangement joins TRBV20-1 to TRBJ2-5, with 10 nucleotides matching TRBD1. The CDR3 length is 15 residues. Germline values: CDR1 DFQATT, CDR2 SNEGSKA (reference sequence). The J segment lost 1 base and the V segment lost 3 bases, leaving 5 bases of the junction unmatched. The CDR3 DNA reads as TGCAGTGCTAGGGATGGGGACAGGGGCCAAGAGACCCAGTACTTC. Translating it yields CSARDGDRGQETQYF.

The chain uses TRBV5-1 and TRBJ1-2; D is ambiguous. The CDR3 has 15 amino acids. V was clipped by 3 bases and J by 5 bases, with 17 bases between them. Looked up from germline, CDR1 is SGHRS and CDR2 is YFSETQ. CDR3: CASSWRGEGDYGYTF. As DNA, the CDR3 is TGCGCCAGCAGCTGGCGCGGGGAGGGAGATTATGGCTACACCTTC. Supplemented by reference TRBV5-1 and TRBJ1-2, the full variable domain reads KAGVTQTPRYLIKTRGQQVTLSCSPISGHRSVSWYQQTPGQGLQFLFEYFSETQRNKGNFPGRFSGRQFSNSRSEMNVSTLELGDSALYLCASSWRGEGDYGYTFGSGTRLTVV.

There are many counts of this clonotype. This chain links TRBV5-1 with TRBJ2-2; D not resolved. V gave up 0 bases and J gave up 5 bases, with 8 bases separating them. CDR3 length equals 14 residues. CDR1 and CDR2 from the germline V gene are SGHRS and YFSETQ. CDR3 amino acids: CASSLVSATGELFF. CDR3 sequence (DNA): TGCGCCAGCAGCTTGGTTTCCGCAACCGGGGAGCTGTTTTTT. Supplemented by reference TRBV5-1 and TRBJ2-2, the full variable domain reads KAGVTQTPRYLIKTRGQQVTLSCSPISGHRSVSWYQQTPGQGLQFLFEYFSETQRNKGNFPGRFSGRQFSNSRSEMNVSTLELGDSALYLCASSLVSATGELFFGEGSRLTVL.

This clonotype was detected many times. This chain joins TRBV27 and TRBJ1-6; D perhaps matches TRBD1 (6 bases). Trimming stripped 2 bases from V and 10 bases from J, with 15 bases between. The CDR3 is 15 residues long. Looked up from germline, CDR1 is MNHEY and CDR2 is SMNVEV (reference sequence). DNA for the CDR3: TGTGCCAGCAGTTTAACCGCCTATCAGGGGTCACCCCTCCACTTT. This translates into CASSLTAYQGSPLHF.

This clonotype was seen at least ten times. This rearrangement joins TRBV7-9 to TRBJ2-3, with a possible D match to TRBD1 (5 bases). CDR3 length: 14 amino acids. The germline V gene has CDR1 SEHNR and CDR2 FQNEAQ (reference sequence). V was trimmed by 4 bases and J by 5 bases, leaving 13 bases between them. For the CDR3, the DNA is TGTGCCAGCAGCTCCAGGGTTGAAGGAGATACGCAGTATTTT. Translated, it gives CASSSRVEGDTQYF. Drawing the rest from reference TRBV7-9 and TRBJ2-3, the complete variable domain is DTGVSQNPRHKITKRGQNVTFRCDPISEHNRLYWYRQTLGQGPEFLTYFQNEAQLEKSRLLSDRFSAERPKGSFSTLEIQRTEQGDSAMYLCASSSRVEGDTQYFGPGTRLTVL.

Ten or more counts support this clonotype. The rearrangement links TRBV6-5 to TRBJ1-5; 8 bases align to TRBD1. V trimming: 2 bases; J trimming: 6 bases; junction bases outside the gene matches: 6. CDR1 MNHEY and CDR2 SVGAGI come from the germline V gene. The CDR3 has 15 residues. Here the CDR3 DNA reads TGTGCCAGCAGTTACGGGGGGACAGGAAGTCAGCCCCAGCATTTT. This translates into CASSYGGTGSQPQHF.

This clonotype was counted many times. The rearrangement links TRBV11-1 to TRBJ1-1; 8 bases map to TRBD1. This CDR3 region has 12 residues. The germline V gene has CDR1 SGHAT and CDR2 FQDESV (reference sequence). Trimming cost V 8 bases and J 7 bases; bases outside gene matches: 6. CDR3 sequence: CASGRQGLEAFF. CDR3 nucleotides: TGTGCCAGCGGGAGACAGGGGCTTGAAGCTTTCTTT.

This clonotype was seen at least ten times. The chain links TRBV12-3 or TRBV12-4 to TRBJ1-6; D gene ambiguous. The CDR3 is made up of 14 amino acids. V lost 0 bases and J lost 12, with 12 bases in between. CDR3: CASSLAAVRGPLHF. CDR3 coding DNA: TGTGCCAGCAGTTTAGCGGCAGTGCGGGGACCCCTCCACTTT.

V and J are TRBV4-1 and TRBJ2-4, with D unclear. The V end was cut by 2 bases, the J end by 5 bases, with 16 bases between. Germline V CDR1 and CDR2: MGHRA, YSYEKL. The CDR3 runs 16 residues. CDR3 nucleotides: TGCGCCAGCAGCCAACCCCCCGGGTGGGTGGAAAACATTCAGTACTTC. Its protein is CASSQPPGWVENIQYF.

This clonotype appeared many times. The gene calls are TRBV5-1 and TRBJ2-3; possible D gene TRBD1, 7 bases. Germline CDR1 SGHRS, CDR2 YFSETQ. The ends were cut back, 6 bases at V and 3 bases at J, with 14 bases in the middle. The CDR3 contains 14 residues. The CDR3 DNA follows: TGCGCCAGCACCAGACAGGGAGGAACAGATACGCAGTATTTT. Its translation: CASTRQGGTDTQYF. The full variable domain, its missing parts supplied by reference TRBV5-1 and TRBJ2-3, is KAGVTQTPRYLIKTRGQQVTLSCSPISGHRSVSWYQQTPGQGLQFLFEYFSETQRNKGNFPGRFSGRQFSNSRSEMNVSTLELGDSALYLCASTRQGGTDTQYFGPGTRLTVL.

The sample holds many counts of this clonotype. The chain employs TRBV6-5 and TRBJ2-7, with D unclear. Germline values: CDR1 MNHEY, CDR2 SVGAGI. The CDR3 consists of 12 residues. Trimming stripped 5 bases from V and 3 bases from J, with 8 bases between. The CDR3 coding sequence is TGTGCCAGCAGTCACGACGACTACGAGCAGTACTTC. This sequence encodes CASSHDDYEQYF.

The gene calls are TRBV3-1 and TRBJ2-1, with D uncertain. This CDR3 has 12 residues. V lost 2 bases and J lost 9, with 8 bases in between. Germline assignment: CDR1 LGHDT and CDR2 YNNKEL (reference sequence). The CDR3 protein is CASSQTFLEQFF. CDR3 nucleotides: TGTGCCAGCAGCCAAACGTTCCTTGAGCAGTTCTTC.